Below, 27 T cell receptor beta chains from the same sample are listed, as sequenced in a study of T cells after yellow fever vaccination. In TCRdb, the 5' RACE reads were re-called with MiXCR into one record per CDR3 protein. In the table there are 200,000 to 300,000 distinct CDR3 sequences, about an eighth of which are singletons. The input for sequencing was CD4+ T cells sorted from PBMCs, taken 45 days after the yellow fever booster vaccination. These TCRs come from a man aged 25-45 years who received the YFV17D yellow fever vaccine.

This clonotype has only a few counts. The chain uses TRBV6-5 and TRBJ2-2; 9 bases are shared with TRBD2. The CDR3 runs to 16 residues. Germline CDR1 is MNHEY and CDR2 is SVGAGI. The junction had 3 bases not matched to a gene; V was cut back by 0 bases and J by 4 bases. The chain's CDR3 is CASSYSAGGGTGELFF. CDR3 sequence (DNA): TGTGCCAGCAGTTACTCCGCGGGAGGGGGCACCGGGGAGCTGTTTTTT.

The chain links TRBV5-8 to TRBJ2-7; TRBD2 aligns across 7 bases. After removal of 1 base from V and 7 bases from J, the junction contained 8 bases not matched to a gene. CDR3 length: 14 residues. Germline V CDR1 and CDR2: SGHTS, YDEGEE. The CDR3, as DNA: TGTGCCAGCAGCTTGCTAGCGGAGAGGTCGGAGCAGTACTTC. It yields the protein CASSLLAERSEQYF.

This chain connects TRBV7-2 to TRBJ2-5; no clear D gene. The germline V and J ends were trimmed by 5 bases and 5 bases, with 12 bases remaining between them. CDR1 SGHTA and CDR2 FQGNSA come from the germline V gene. The CDR3 loop spans 13 amino acids. CDR3 amino acids: CASSPRAAETQYF. DNA for the CDR3: TGTGCCAGCAGCCCAAGGGCTGCGGAGACCCAGTACTTC.

There are many counts of this clonotype. V is TRBV12-3 or TRBV12-4 and J is TRBJ2-7; TRBD1 aligns across 7 bases. This CDR3 region has 15 residues. Trimming took 5 bases from V and 7 from J; bases not matched to a gene: 14. The CDR3 reads CASSPSGQAFREQYF. The CDR3 DNA sequence: TGTGCCAGCAGTCCCTCCGGACAGGCTTTTAGGGAGCAGTACTTC.

The J gene is TRBJ2-7, the V gene TRBV10-3; 8 nucleotides line up with TRBD2. V dropped 8 bases and J dropped 3; count of bases not matched to a gene: 9. The CDR3 runs to 14 residues. CDR1 ENHRY and CDR2 SYGVKD come from the germline V gene. Written as DNA, the CDR3 is TGTGCCATCGGATCCGGGACTAGTAGCTACGAGCAGTACTTC. Residues: CAIGSGTSSYEQYF.

This clonotype was seen more than once but under ten times. This chain joins TRBV29-1 and TRBJ2-2; 8 bases line up with TRBD1. The CDR3 covers 13 residues. CDR1 is SQVTM, CDR2 ANQGSEA, per germline. The trim removed 6 bases at V and 4 bases at J, leaving 4 bases unmatched. The CDR3 here is CSVQGAGTGELFF. The CDR3 DNA sequence: TGCAGCGTCCAGGGGGCTGGCACCGGGGAGCTGTTTTTT.

In this sample, this clonotype turned up many times. J is TRBJ2-3 and V is TRBV20-1; D gene uncertain. Looked up from germline, CDR1 is DFQATT and CDR2 is SNEGSKA (reference sequence). V gave up 6 bases and J gave up 0 bases, with 19 bases separating them. The CDR3 loop spans 16 amino acids. The CDR3 region is CSATTPQASSTDTQYF. The CDR3 DNA is TGCAGTGCCACGACCCCCCAAGCTTCTAGCACAGATACGCAGTATTTT.

This clonotype has only a few counts. This chain links TRBV7-9 with TRBJ1-1; the D gene is possibly TRBD1 (6 bases). CDR3 size: 14 residues. The germline V and J ends were trimmed by 7 bases and 1 base, with 13 bases remaining between them. Per germline, CDR1 SEHNR and CDR2 FQNEAQ (reference sequence). CDR3 sequence reads: CASNLRGTNTEAFF. CDR3 coding DNA: TGTGCCAGCAACCTCAGGGGTACGAACACTGAAGCTTTCTTT.

The CDR3 here is CASSFLLGTQFYAGTQSFNEQFF. The CDR3 DNA reads TGCGCCAGCAGCTTCTTACTCGGGACACAGTTTTACGCTGGGACTCAGAGTTTCAATGAGCAGTTCTTC. The J gene is TRBJ2-1, the V gene TRBV5-1; tentatively, D is TRBD1 or TRBD2 (6 bases each). Germline V CDR1 and CDR2: SGHRS, YFSETQ. CDR3 length equals 23 residues. V lost 2 bases and J lost 6, with 39 bases in between.

The DNA for the CDR3 is TGTGCCAGCAGCCCACACAGGGATGGCTACACCTTC. Translated: CASSPHRDGYTF. The chain employs TRBV3-1 and TRBJ1-2; tentative D call: TRBD1 (6 bases). Per germline, CDR1 LGHDT and CDR2 YNNKEL (reference sequence). Trimming stripped 4 bases from V and 6 bases from J, with 9 bases between. This CDR3 contains 12 residues.

The sample holds a few counts of this clonotype. The rearrangement joins TRBV7-9 to TRBJ2-1; D is ambiguous. V lost 4 bases and J lost 5, with 15 bases in between. CDR3 length: 15 amino acids. Germline loops: CDR1 SEHNR, CDR2 FQNEAQ (reference sequence). The CDR3 DNA reads as TGTGCCAGCAGCTCCCTCGCCTTGGCAAACAATGAGCAGTTCTTC. Translating it yields CASSSLALANNEQFF.

This clonotype was recorded a few times. This chain links TRBV6-1 with TRBJ2-5; maybe TRBD1 (6 bases). The germline V gene encodes CDR1 MNHNS and CDR2 SASEGT. This CDR3 contains 13 residues. Trimming pared 7 bases from V and 4 bases from J, leaving 13 bases between. CDR3 sequence (DNA): TGTGCCAGCACCCTGACAGGAGGAGAGACCCAGTACTTC. This sequence encodes CASTLTGGETQYF.

This chain uses TRBV6-1 with TRBJ2-7; D might be TRBD1 (6 bases). The ends were cut back, 8 bases at V and 4 bases at J, with 18 bases in the middle. Germline V gives CDR1 MNHNS, CDR2 SASEGT. CDR3 length: 14 amino acids. CDR3 coding DNA: TGTGCCAGCTCACATTCGGACAGAGGATACGAGCAGTACTTC. Protein product: CASSHSDRGYEQYF.

The chain is built from TRBV25-1 and TRBJ2-7; D perhaps matches TRBD2 (6 bases). This CDR3 is built from 12 residues. Per the germline V gene, CDR1 is MGHDK and CDR2 is SYGVNS. Trimming took off 2 bases at V and 11 bases at J, with 13 bases between the two ends. The chain's CDR3 is CASSEGGSREYF. CDR3 coding DNA: TGTGCCAGCAGTGAAGGGGGGAGCCGTGAGTACTTC.

The chain joins TRBV20-1 to TRBJ1-5; TRBD1 might be the D (6 bases). V was clipped by 1 base and J by 4 bases, with 8 bases between them. There are 13 residues in the CDR3. Germline V gives CDR1 DFQATT, CDR2 SNEGSKA (reference sequence). CDR3 sequence reads: CSARGGANQPQHF. The CDR3 nucleotides read TGCAGTGCTAGAGGGGGGGCTAATCAGCCCCAGCATTTT.

The rearrangement links TRBV5-6 to TRBJ1-5, with D possibly TRBD1 on 5 matching bases. The ends were cut back, 1 base at V and 2 bases at J, with 10 bases in the middle. The germline gives CDR1 SGHDT, CDR2 YYEEEE. The CDR3 length is 15 residues. The CDR3 loop is CASSLRQGGNQPQHF. CDR3 DNA: TGTGCCAGCAGCTTGAGGCAGGGAGGCAATCAGCCCCAGCATTTT. The variable domain in full, with the rest retrieved from reference TRBV5-6 and TRBJ1-5, is DAGVTQSPTHLIKTRGQQVTLRCSPKSGHDTVSWYQQALGQGPQFIFQYYEEEERQRGNFPDRFSGHQFPNYSSELNVNALLLGDSALYLCASSLRQGGNQPQHFGDGTRLSIL.

This clonotype was seen repeatedly, ten times or more. The rearrangement uses TRBV4-3 and TRBJ2-7; D may be TRBD2 (5 bases). The V and J ends lost 1 base and 6 bases respectively, with 10 bases between them. The CDR3 consists of 13 residues. Germline V gives CDR1 LGHNA, CDR2 YSLEER. CDR3 in amino acids: CASSQARGSEQYF. CDR3 coding DNA: TGCGCCAGCAGCCAAGCGAGAGGGTCCGAGCAGTACTTC.

This clonotype was seen many times. The rearrangement joins TRBV12-3 or TRBV12-4 to TRBJ1-1; maybe TRBD1 (6 bases). The CDR3 spans 14 residues. Deletions cut 6 bases from V and 0 bases from J, with 11 bases between. In DNA, the CDR3 is TGTGCCAGCAGCCCGACAGGCCTGAACACTGAAGCTTTCTTT. This encodes CASSPTGLNTEAFF.

CDR3 region: CASRGLGVAGGPYEQYF. CDR3 nucleotide sequence: TGTGCCAGCAGGGGCCTCGGGGTAGCCGGAGGACCCTACGAGCAGTACTTC. The chain has TRBV6-2 or TRBV6-3 and TRBJ2-7, with D possibly matching TRBD2 (5 bases). V was shortened by 6 bases and J by 2 bases, with 23 bases between the two germline ends. In germline, CDR1 is MNHEY, CDR2 SVGEGT. This CDR3 region has 17 residues.

The J gene is TRBJ2-7, the V gene TRBV28; D possibly matches TRBD1 or TRBD2 (5 bases each). This CDR3 is 15 amino acids long. Germline V lookup: CDR1 MDHEN, CDR2 SYDVKM. V was clipped by 7 bases and J by 0 bases, with 16 bases between them. Written as DNA, the CDR3 is TGTGCCAGCACCCCCGGGACCGGGTACTCCTACGAGCAGTACTTC. Translation: CASTPGTGYSYEQYF.

This clonotype turned up a few times. The chain is built from TRBV6-2 or TRBV6-3 and TRBJ2-7; 11 bases match TRBD2. This CDR3 comprises 18 residues. Germline lookup yields CDR1 MNHEY and CDR2 SVGEGT. V trimming: 2 bases; J trimming: 3 bases; junction bases outside the gene matches: 12. CDR3 region: CASSYVLSGTSGYYEQYF. For the CDR3, the DNA is TGTGCCAGCAGTTACGTCCTCTCTGGGACTAGCGGATACTACGAGCAGTACTTC.

This clonotype was seen a few times. The V and J genes are TRBV20-1 and TRBJ1-1, with D possibly matching TRBD1 (5 bases). Germline CDR1 is DFQATT and CDR2 is SNEGSKA (reference sequence). The CDR3 length is 15 residues. The germline V and J ends were trimmed by 4 bases and 1 base, with 16 bases remaining between them. CDR3 protein: CSAIFREGANTEAFF. The CDR3 DNA reads as TGCAGTGCTATCTTCAGGGAAGGGGCGAACACTGAAGCTTTCTTT.

The CDR3 DNA reads TGTGCCAGCAGCTCGACAGGGTACCAAGAGACCCAGTACTTC. This sequence encodes CASSSTGYQETQYF. The chain employs TRBV7-9 and TRBJ2-5; 7 positions agree with TRBD1. The CDR3 spans 14 residues. Germline V gene lookup returns CDR1 SEHNR and CDR2 FQNEAQ (reference sequence). The J segment lost 0 bases and the V segment lost 4 bases, leaving 2 bases of the junction unmatched.

V and J are TRBV5-1 and TRBJ1-4, with D possibly matching TRBD1 (6 bases). Germline loops: CDR1 SGHRS, CDR2 YFSETQ. The CDR3 loop spans 16 amino acids. V was shortened by 3 bases and J by 2 bases, with 14 bases between the two germline ends. The CDR3 loop reads CASSSQGWGTNEKLFF. The DNA of the CDR3 is TGCGCCAGCAGCTCACAGGGCTGGGGGACTAATGAAAAACTGTTTTTT.

This clonotype came up a few times. The chain uses TRBV20-1 and TRBJ2-1; 9 positions agree with TRBD2. This CDR3 comprises 16 residues. The junction had 4 bases not matched to a gene; V was cut back by 0 bases and J by 1 base. From germline, CDR1 is DFQATT and CDR2 SNEGSKA (reference sequence). The CDR3 reads CSAREGSGSSYNEQFF. CDR3 nucleotides: TGCAGTGCTAGAGAGGGTAGCGGGAGTTCCTACAATGAGCAGTTCTTC.

The gene calls are TRBV2 and TRBJ2-7, with 7 nucleotides matching TRBD1. The J segment lost 7 bases and the V segment lost 5 bases, leaving 14 bases of the junction unmatched. Germline loops: CDR1 SNHLY, CDR2 FYNNEI. The CDR3 contains 15 residues. The CDR3 region has the DNA TGTGCCAGCAGTATGACACCGGGACAGAAAATGGAGCAGTACTTC. Encoded protein: CASSMTPGQKMEQYF. Looking up the rest from reference TRBV2 and TRBJ2-7 gives the full variable domain: EPEVTQTPSHQVTQMGQEVILRCVPISNHLYFYWYRQILGQKVEFLVSFYNNEISEKSEIFDDQFSVERPDGSNFTLKIRSTKLEDSAMYFCASSMTPGQKMEQYFGPGTRLTVT.

The chain carries TRBV3-1 and TRBJ2-3, with D unclear. V was pared by 10 bases and J by 2 bases, with 16 bases between. Germline CDR1 and CDR2: LGHDT and YNNKEL (reference sequence). CDR3 length: 14 amino acids. This CDR3 reads CATGWTGPTDTQYF. The CDR3 region has the DNA TGTGCCACCGGGTGGACCGGACCCACAGATACGCAGTATTTT.